Listed below are T cell receptor beta chains from one sample, sequenced in a study of blood T cell repertoires in COVID-19. Assay: immunoSEQ multiplex PCR; the TCRdb copy retains only in-frame clones and omits some. The profile covers 210,000 or so clones, with around 88% appearing a single time and around 1.5% taken by the ten largest. The sample was peripheral blood. These receptors were collected from a young man with active or convalescent COVID-19. The conserved cysteine and the conserved F or W are not part of the CDR3 here.

V gene,J gene,CDR3 protein
TRBV27,TRBJ2-7,ASSLSSGGSYEQY
TRBV12-3/TRBV12-4,TRBJ1-1,ASSFPTGTEAF
TRBV21-1,TRBJ1-1,AKTGHMNTEAF
TRBV19,TRBJ2-1,ASSTRYNEQF
TRBV15,TRBJ1-5,ATSRRRGLGDGNQPQH
TRBV6-1,TRBJ1-5,AANTVRQPQH
TRBV5-1,TRBJ2-1,ASSLGTSGRLNNEQF
TRBV4-1,TRBJ2-7,ASSQVPPGIQGGEQY
TRBV27,TRBJ2-7,ASSSLDKTYEQY
TRBV14,TRBJ2-7,ASSQVAGAYEQY
TRBV6-5,TRBJ1-1,ASSSRGVNTEAF
TRBV14,TRBJ2-7,ASSEREIGAYEQY
TRBV19,TRBJ2-1,ASSIDPIRETYNEQF
TRBV10-1,TRBJ2-5,ASRFRSRTSGRAGETQY
TRBV27,TRBJ2-7,ASSMGLAGIYEQY
TRBV6-6,TRBJ1-2,ASEGTGSNYGYT
TRBV9,TRBJ2-3,ASSVAAGGSTDTQY
TRBV6-1,TRBJ1-6,ASSEFYGDSYNSPLH
TRBV4-3,TRBJ2-1,ASSQLQGRGQF
TRBV5-4,TRBJ1-5,ASSLEGPDQPQH
TRBV16,TRBJ1-5,ASSHYGQGDQPQH
TRBV18,TRBJ1-3,ASSPPTGKRASGNTIY
TRBV6-6,TRBJ2-5,ASSSAGVYQETQY
TRBV7-2,TRBJ1-2,ASSLVQGYGYT
TRBV6-2/TRBV6-3,TRBJ2-7,ASSSNTGRREQY
TRBV10-1,TRBJ2-1,ASTRLARGQF
TRBV6-5,TRBJ1-6,ASSYSITGAGSPLH
TRBV27,TRBJ2-1,ASSGRVGEQF
TRBV5-1,TRBJ2-5,ASSKPGVFQETQY
TRBV5-5,TRBJ2-7,ASSLVGTYEQY
TRBV12-5,TRBJ2-1,ASGSGLAGVSEQF
TRBV9,TRBJ2-4,ASSPEPGLAGGLAKNIQY
TRBV6-4,TRBJ1-2,ASSNTGDGGYT
TRBV30,TRBJ1-5,AWSVGQGQQPQH
TRBV5-6,TRBJ2-7,ASSTLGSHYEQY
TRBV7-2,TRBJ2-5,ASSQGLAGGWETQY
TRBV5-6,TRBJ2-1,ASSGAAVSYNEQF
TRBV6-5,TRBJ1-3,ASSLPTGTRNTIY
TRBV19,TRBJ2-1,ASTHRSSGDLI
TRBV10-1,TRBJ2-1,ASSPQPKGGQDNEQF
TRBV9,TRBJ2-1,ASSLLAGVDNEQF
TRBV9,TRBJ2-3,ASSVSGGDTQY